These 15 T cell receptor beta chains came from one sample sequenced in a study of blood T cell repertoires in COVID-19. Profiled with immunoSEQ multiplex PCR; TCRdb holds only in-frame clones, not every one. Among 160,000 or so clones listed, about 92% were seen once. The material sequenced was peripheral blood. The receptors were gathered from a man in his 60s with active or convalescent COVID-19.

The CDR3 sequence is CASSRGGGTEAFF. The CDR3 nucleotides are TGTGCCAGCAGTCGAGGGGGCGGCACTGAAGCTTTCTTT. The chain has TRBV25-1 and TRBJ1-1; 7 nucleotides line up with TRBD1. This CDR3 comprises 13 residues. The germline gives CDR1 MGHDK, CDR2 SYGVNS. After removal of 5 bases from V and 4 bases from J, the junction contained 4 bases not matched to a gene.

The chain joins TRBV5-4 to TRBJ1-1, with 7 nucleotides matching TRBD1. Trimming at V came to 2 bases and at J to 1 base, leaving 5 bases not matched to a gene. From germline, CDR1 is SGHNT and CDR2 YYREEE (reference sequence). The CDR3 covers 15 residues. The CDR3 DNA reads TGTGCCAGCAGCTTACAACAGGGGACGAACACTGAAGCTTTCTTT. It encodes CASSLQQGTNTEAFF.

CDR3 DNA: TGTGCCAGCAGCGGGCCCAATTCACCCCTCCACTTT. The encoded protein is CASSGPNSPLHF. The chain joins TRBV7-9 to TRBJ1-6, with D hard to call. Trimming pared 5 bases from V and 7 bases from J, leaving 6 bases between. The CDR3 totals 12 residues. Per germline, CDR1 SEHNR and CDR2 FQNEAQ (reference sequence).

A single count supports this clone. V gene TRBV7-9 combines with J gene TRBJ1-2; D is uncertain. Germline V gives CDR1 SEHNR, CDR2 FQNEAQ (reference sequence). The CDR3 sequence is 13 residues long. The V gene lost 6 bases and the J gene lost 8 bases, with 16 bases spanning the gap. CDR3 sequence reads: CASSPRRDRGYTF. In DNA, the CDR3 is TGTGCCAGCAGTCCCCGCCGGGATCGGGGCTACACCTTC.

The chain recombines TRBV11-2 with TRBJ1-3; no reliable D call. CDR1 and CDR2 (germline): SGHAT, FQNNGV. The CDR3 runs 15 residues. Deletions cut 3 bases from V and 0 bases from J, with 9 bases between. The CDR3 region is CASSLPRGSGNTIYF. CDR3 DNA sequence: TGTGCCAGCAGCTTGCCCCGCGGCTCTGGAAACACCATATATTTT.

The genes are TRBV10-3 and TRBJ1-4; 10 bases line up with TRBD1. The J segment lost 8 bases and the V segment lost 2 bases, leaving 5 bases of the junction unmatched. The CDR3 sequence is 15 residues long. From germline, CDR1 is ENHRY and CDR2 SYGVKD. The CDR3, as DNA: TGTGCCATCAGTGAGCAAGGGACAGGGGTGGAAAAACTGTTTTTT. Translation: CAISEQGTGVEKLFF.

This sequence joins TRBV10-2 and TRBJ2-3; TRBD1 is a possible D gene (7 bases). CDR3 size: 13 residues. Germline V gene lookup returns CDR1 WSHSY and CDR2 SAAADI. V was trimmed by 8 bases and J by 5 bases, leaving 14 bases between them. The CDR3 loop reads CASSIQGGDTQYF. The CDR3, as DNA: TGCGCCAGCTCCATTCAGGGGGGAGATACGCAGTATTTT.

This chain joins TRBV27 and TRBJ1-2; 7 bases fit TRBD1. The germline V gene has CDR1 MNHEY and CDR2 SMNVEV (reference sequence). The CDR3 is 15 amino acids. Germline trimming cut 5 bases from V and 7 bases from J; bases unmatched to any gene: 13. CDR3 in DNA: TGTGCCAGCAGTCCCCGGGACAGCCGTCTTAGTGGCTACACCTTC. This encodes CASSPRDSRLSGYTF.

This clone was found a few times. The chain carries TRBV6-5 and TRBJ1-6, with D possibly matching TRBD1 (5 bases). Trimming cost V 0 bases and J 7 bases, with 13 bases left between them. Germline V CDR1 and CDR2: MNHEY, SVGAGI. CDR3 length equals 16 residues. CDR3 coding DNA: TGTGCCAGCAGTTACTCGAACGGCAGGGTCAATTCACCCCTCCACTTT. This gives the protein CASSYSNGRVNSPLHF.

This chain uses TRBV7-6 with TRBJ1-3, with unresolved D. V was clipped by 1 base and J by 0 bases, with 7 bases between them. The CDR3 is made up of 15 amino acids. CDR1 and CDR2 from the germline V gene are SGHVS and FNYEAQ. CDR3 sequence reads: CASSLGRLSGNTIYF. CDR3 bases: TGTGCCAGCAGCTTAGGCAGGCTCTCTGGAAACACCATATATTTT. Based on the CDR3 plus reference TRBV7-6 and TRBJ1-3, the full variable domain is GAGVSQSPRYKVTKRGQDVALRCDPISGHVSLYWYRQALGQGPEFLTYFNYEAQQDKSGLPNDRFSAERPEGSISTLTIQRTEQRDSAMYRCASSLGRLSGNTIYFGEGSWLTVV.

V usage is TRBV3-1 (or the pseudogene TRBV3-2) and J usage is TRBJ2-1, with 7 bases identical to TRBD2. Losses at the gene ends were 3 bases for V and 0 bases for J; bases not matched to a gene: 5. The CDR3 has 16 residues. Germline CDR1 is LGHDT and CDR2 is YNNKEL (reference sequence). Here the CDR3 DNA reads TGTGCCAGCAGCCAGCGTGCTAGCGGCTCCTACAATGAGCAGTTCTTC. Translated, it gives CASSQRASGSYNEQFF.

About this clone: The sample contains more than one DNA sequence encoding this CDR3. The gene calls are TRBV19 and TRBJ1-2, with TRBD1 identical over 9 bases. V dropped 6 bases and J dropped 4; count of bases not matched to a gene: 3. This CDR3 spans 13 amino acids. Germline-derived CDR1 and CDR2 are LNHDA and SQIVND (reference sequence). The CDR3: CASREDRGYGYTF. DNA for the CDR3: TGTGCCAGTAGGGAGGACAGGGGCTATGGCTACACCTTC.

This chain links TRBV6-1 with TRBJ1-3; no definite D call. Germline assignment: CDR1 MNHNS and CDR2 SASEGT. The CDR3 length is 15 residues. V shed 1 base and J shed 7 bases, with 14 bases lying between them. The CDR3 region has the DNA TGTGCCAGCAGTGAAGGAAGGCAGCGCGAGAACACCATATATTTT. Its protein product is CASSEGRQRENTIYF.

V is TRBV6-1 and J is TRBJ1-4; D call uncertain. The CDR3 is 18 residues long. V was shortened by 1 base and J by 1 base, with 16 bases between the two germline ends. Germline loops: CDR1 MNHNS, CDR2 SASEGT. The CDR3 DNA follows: TGTGCCAGCAGTGAAGAATTGAAAGCCCTTCAAACTAATGAAAAACTGTTTTTT. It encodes CASSEELKALQTNEKLFF.

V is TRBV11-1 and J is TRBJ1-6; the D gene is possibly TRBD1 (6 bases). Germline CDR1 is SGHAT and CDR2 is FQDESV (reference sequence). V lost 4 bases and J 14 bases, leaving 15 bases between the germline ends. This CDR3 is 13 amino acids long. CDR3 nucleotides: TGTGCCAGCAGCTCCGGACAGCTCGGGGCCCTCCACTTT. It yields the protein CASSSGQLGALHF.